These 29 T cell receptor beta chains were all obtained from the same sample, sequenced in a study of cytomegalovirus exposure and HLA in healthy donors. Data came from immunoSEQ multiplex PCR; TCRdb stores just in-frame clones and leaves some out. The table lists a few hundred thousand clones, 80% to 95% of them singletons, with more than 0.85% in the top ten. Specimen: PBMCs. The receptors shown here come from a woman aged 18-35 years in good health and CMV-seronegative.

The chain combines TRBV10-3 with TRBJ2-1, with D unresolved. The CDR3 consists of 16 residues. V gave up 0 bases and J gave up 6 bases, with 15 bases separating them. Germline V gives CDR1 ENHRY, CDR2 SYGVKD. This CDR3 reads CAISESHPSGRNEQFF. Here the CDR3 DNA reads TGTGCCATCAGTGAGTCGCACCCCTCGGGTCGCAATGAGCAGTTCTTC.

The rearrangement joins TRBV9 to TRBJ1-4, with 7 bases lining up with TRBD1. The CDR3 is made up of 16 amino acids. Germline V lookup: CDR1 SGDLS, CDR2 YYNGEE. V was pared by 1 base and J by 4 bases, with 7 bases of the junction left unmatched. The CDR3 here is CASSVRGDRNNEKLFF. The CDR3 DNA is TGTGCCAGCAGCGTAAGGGGGGACAGAAATAATGAAAAACTGTTTTTT.

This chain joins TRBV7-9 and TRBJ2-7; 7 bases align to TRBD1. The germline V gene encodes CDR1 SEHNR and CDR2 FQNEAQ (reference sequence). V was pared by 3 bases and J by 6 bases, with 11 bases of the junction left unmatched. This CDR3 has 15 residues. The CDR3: CASSFELTGDSEQYF. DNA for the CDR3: TGTGCCAGCAGCTTCGAACTTACAGGGGATTCCGAGCAGTACTTC.

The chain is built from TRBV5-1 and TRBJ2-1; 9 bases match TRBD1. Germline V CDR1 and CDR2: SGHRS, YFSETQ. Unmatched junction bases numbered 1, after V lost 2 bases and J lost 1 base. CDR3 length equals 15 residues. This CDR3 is CASSFGTGSYNEQFF. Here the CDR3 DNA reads TGCGCCAGCAGCTTCGGGACAGGGTCCTACAATGAGCAGTTCTTC.

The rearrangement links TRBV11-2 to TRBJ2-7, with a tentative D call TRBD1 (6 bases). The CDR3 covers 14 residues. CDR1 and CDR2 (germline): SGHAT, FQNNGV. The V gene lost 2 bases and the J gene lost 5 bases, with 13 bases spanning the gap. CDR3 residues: CASSLFSGVHEQYF. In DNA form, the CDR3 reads TGTGCCAGCAGCTTATTTTCAGGGGTCCACGAGCAGTACTTC.

CDR3 residues: CASSLVLNPVSGANVLTF. CDR3 in DNA: TGTGCCAGCAGCTTAGTACTGAACCCTGTCTCTGGGGCCAACGTCCTGACTTTC. The V gene is TRBV7-9, the J gene TRBJ2-6; D is ambiguous. The CDR3 runs to 18 residues. Germline CDR1 is SEHNR and CDR2 is FQNEAQ (reference sequence). Trimming took off 1 base at V and 0 bases at J, with 13 bases between the two ends. The full variable domain, rest sourced from reference TRBV7-9 and TRBJ2-6, is DTGVSQNPRHKITKRGQNVTFRCDPISEHNRLYWYRQTLGQGPEFLTYFQNEAQLEKSRLLSDRFSAERPKGSFSTLEIQRTEQGDSAMYLCASSLVLNPVSGANVLTFGAGSRLTVL.

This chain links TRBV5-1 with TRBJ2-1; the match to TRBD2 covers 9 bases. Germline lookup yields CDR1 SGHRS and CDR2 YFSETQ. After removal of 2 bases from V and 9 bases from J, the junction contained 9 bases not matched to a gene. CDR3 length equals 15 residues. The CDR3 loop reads CASSFPSGISSEQFF. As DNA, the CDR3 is TGCGCCAGCAGCTTCCCTAGCGGGATAAGTAGTGAGCAGTTCTTC.

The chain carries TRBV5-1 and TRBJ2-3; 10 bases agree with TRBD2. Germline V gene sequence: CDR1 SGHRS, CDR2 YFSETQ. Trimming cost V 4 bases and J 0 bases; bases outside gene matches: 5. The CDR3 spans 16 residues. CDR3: CASSLRTSGSTDTQYF. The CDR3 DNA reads TGCGCCAGCAGCCTACGGACTAGCGGTAGCACAGATACGCAGTATTTT.

The CDR3 loop is CASSEAGDGNTIYF. The CDR3 DNA reads TGTGCCAGCAGTGAGGCAGGGGATGGAAACACCATATATTTT. V usage is TRBV2 and J usage is TRBJ1-3, with D perhaps matching TRBD1 (6 bases). The CDR3 has 14 residues. Trimming shortened V by 3 bases and J by 3 bases, and 9 bases separated the two germline ends. CDR1 is SNHLY and CDR2 is FYNNEI in the germline V gene.

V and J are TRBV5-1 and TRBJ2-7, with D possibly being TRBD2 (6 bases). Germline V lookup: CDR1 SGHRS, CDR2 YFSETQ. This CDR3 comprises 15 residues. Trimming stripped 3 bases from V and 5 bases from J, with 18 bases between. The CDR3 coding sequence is TGCGCCAGCAGCTCCGCGGTACTAGCATCCAACGAGCAGTACTTC. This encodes CASSSAVLASNEQYF.

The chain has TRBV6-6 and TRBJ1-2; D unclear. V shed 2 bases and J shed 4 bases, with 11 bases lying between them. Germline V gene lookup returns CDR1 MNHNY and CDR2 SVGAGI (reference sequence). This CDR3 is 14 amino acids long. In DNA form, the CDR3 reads TGTGCCAGCAGTTACGACGGGAGGCCCTATGGCTACACCTTC. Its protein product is CASSYDGRPYGYTF.

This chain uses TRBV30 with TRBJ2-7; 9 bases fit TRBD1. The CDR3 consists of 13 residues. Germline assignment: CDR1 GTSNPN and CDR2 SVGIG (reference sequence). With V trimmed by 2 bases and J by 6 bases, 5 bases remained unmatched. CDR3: CAWSTQGALEQYF. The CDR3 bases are TGTGCCTGGAGTACACAGGGGGCGCTCGAGCAGTACTTC. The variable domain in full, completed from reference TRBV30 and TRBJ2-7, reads SQTIHQWPATLVQPVGSPLSLECTVEGTSNPNLYWYRQAAGRGLQLLFYSVGIGQISSEVPQNLSASRPQDRQFILSSKKLLLSDSGFYLCAWSTQGALEQYFGPGTRLTVT.

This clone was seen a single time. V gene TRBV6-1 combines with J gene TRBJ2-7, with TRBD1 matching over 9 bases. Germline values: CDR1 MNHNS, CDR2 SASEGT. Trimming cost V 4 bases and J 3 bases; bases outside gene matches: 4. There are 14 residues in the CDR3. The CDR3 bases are TGTGCCAGCAGTGCCCGGGACAGGGACTACGAGCAGTACTTC. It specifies CASSARDRDYEQYF.

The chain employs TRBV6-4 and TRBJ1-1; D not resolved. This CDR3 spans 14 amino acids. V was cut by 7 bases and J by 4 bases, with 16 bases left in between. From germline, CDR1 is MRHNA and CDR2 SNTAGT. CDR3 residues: CASTEELGGTEAFF. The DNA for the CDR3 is TGTGCCAGCACCGAGGAATTGGGTGGCACTGAAGCTTTCTTT.

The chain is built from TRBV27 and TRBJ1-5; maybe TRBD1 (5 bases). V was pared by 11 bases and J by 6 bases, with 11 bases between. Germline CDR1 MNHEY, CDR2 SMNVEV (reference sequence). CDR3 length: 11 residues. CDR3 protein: CALAGCQPQHF. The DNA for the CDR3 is TGTGCCCTGGCAGGGTGTCAGCCCCAGCATTTT.

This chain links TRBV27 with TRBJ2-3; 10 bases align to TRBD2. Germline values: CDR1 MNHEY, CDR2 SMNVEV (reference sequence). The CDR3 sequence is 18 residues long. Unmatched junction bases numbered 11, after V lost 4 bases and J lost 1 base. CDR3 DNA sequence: TGTGCCAGCAGTTCCCTCGGGGACAGCGGGGGGGGCACAGATACGCAGTATTTT. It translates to CASSSLGDSGGGTDTQYF.

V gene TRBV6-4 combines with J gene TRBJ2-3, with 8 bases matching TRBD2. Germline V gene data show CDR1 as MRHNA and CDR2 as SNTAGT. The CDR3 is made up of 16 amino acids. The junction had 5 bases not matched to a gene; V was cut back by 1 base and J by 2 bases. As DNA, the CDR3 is TGTGCCAGCAGTGACTTGGCGGGAGGTAACACAGATACGCAGTATTTT. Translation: CASSDLAGGNTDTQYF.

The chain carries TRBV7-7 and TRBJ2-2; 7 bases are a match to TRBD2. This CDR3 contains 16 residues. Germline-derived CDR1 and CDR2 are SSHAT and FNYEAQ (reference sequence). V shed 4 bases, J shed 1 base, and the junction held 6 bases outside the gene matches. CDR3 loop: CASSSLSGKNTGELFF. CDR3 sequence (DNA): TGTGCCAGCAGCTCCCTGAGCGGGAAGAACACCGGGGAGCTGTTTTTT.

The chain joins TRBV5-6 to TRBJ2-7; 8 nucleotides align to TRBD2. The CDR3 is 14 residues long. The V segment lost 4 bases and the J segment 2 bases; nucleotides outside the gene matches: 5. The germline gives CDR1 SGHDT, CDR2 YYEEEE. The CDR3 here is CASSVTSATYEQYF. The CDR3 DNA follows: TGTGCCAGCAGCGTGACTAGCGCGACCTACGAGCAGTACTTC. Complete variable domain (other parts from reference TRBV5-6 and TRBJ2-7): DAGVTQSPTHLIKTRGQQVTLRCSPKSGHDTVSWYQQALGQGPQFIFQYYEEEERQRGNFPDRFSGHQFPNYSSELNVNALLLGDSALYLCASSVTSATYEQYFGPGTRLTVT.

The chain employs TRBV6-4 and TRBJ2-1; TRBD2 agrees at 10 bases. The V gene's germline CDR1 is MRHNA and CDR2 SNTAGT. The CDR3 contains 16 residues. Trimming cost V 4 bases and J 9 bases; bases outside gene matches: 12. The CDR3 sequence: CASSAVASGSPREQFF. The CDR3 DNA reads TGTGCCAGCAGTGCGGTGGCTAGCGGGAGTCCCCGTGAGCAGTTCTTC.

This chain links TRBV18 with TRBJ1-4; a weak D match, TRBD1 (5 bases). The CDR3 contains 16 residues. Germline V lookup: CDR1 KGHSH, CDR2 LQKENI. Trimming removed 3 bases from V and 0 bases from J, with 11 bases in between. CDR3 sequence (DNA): TGTGCCAGCTCACCCACAGGAGTCGCAACTAATGAAAAACTGTTTTTT. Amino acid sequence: CASSPTGVATNEKLFF.

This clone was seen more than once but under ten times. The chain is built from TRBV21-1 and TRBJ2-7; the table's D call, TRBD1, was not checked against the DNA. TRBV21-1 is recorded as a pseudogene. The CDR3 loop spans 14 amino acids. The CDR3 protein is CASSRGTGEYEQYF. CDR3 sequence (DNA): TGTGCCAGCAGCAGGGGGACAGGGGAATACGAGCAGTACTTC.

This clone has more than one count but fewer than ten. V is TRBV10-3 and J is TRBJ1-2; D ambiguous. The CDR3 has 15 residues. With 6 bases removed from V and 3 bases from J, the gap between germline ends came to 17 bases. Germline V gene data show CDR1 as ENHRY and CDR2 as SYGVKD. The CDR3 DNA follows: TGTGCCATCAGGTCTAGGGAGATTGAGGACTATGGCTACACCTTC. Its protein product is CAIRSREIEDYGYTF.

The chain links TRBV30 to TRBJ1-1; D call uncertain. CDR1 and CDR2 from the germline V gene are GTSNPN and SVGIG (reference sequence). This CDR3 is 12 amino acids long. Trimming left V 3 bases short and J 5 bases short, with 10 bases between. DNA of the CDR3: TGTGCCTGGAGCGCGGCCTATACTGAAGCTTTCTTT. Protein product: CAWSAAYTEAFF.

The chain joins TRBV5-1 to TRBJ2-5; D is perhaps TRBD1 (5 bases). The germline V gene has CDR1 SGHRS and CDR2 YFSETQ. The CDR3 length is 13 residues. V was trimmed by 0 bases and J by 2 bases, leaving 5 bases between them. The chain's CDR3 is CASSLGQQETQYF. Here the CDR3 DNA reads TGCGCCAGCAGCTTGGGACAGCAAGAGACCCAGTACTTC.

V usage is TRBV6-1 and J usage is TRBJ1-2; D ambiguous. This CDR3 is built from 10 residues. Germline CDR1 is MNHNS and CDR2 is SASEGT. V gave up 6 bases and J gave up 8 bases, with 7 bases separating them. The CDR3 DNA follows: TGTGCCAGCAGGCAGAGGGGCTACACCTTC. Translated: CASRQRGYTF.

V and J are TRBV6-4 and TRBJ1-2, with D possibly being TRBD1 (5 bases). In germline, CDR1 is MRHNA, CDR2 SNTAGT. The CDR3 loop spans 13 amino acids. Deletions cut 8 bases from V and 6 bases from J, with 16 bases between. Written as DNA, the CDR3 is TGTGCCAGCGGGGAACAGGAGGGAAATGGCTACACCTTC. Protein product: CASGEQEGNGYTF.

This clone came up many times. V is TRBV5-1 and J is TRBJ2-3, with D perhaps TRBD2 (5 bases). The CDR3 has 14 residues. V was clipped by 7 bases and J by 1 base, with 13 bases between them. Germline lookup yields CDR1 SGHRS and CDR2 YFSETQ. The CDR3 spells CASQSGLGTDTQYF. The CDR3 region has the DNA TGCGCCAGCCAATCCGGACTGGGCACAGATACGCAGTATTTT.

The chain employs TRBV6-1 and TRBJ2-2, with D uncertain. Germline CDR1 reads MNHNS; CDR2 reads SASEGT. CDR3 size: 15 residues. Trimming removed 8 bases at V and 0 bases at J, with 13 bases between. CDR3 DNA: TGTGCCAGCTTGCTTTACGCGACGAACACCGGGGAGCTGTTTTTT. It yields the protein CASLLYATNTGELFF.